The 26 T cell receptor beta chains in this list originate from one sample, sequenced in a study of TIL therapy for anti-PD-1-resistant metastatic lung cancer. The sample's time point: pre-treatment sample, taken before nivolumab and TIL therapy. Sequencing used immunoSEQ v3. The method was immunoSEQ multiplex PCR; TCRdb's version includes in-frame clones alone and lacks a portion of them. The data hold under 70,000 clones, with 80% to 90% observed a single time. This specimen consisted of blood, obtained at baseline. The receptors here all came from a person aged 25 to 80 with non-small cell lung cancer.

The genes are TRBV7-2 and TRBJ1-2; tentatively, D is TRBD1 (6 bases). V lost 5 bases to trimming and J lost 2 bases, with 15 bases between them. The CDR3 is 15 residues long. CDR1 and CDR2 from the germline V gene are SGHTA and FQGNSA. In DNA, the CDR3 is TGTGCCAGCAGCCAGCGGACAGAAAGGAACTATGGCTACACCTTC. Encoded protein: CASSQRTERNYGYTF.

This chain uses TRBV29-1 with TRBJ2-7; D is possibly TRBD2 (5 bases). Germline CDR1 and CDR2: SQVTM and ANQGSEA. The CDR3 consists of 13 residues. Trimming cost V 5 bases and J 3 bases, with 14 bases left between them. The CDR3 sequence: CSVTVAGGYEQYF. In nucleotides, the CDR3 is TGCAGCGTTACGGTAGCAGGAGGCTACGAGCAGTACTTC.

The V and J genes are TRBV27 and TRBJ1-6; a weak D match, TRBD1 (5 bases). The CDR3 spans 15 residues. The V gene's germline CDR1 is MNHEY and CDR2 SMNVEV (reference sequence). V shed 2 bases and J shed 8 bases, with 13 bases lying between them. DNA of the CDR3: TGTGCCAGCAGTTTAGGGGGTGAATGGGATTCACCCCTCCACTTT. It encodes CASSLGGEWDSPLHF.

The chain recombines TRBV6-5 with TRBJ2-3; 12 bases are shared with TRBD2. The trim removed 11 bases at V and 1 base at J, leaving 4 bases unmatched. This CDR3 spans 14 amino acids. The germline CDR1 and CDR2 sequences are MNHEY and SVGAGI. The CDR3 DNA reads TGTGCCGGGCGGACTAGCGGGGGCACAGATACGCAGTATTTT. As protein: CAGRTSGGTDTQYF.

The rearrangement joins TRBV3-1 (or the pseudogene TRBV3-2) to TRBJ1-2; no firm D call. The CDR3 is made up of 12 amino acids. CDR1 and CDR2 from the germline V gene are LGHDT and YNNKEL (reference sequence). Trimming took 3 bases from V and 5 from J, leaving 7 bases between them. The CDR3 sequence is CASSQNSYGYTF. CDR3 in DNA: TGTGCCAGCAGCCAGAACAGTTATGGCTACACCTTC.

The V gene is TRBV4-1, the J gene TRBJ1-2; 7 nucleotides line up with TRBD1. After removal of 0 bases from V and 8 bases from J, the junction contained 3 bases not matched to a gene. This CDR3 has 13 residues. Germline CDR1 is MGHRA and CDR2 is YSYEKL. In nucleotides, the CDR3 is TGCGCCAGCAGCCAAGACCCAGGGGGAGGCTACACCTTC. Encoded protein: CASSQDPGGGYTF.

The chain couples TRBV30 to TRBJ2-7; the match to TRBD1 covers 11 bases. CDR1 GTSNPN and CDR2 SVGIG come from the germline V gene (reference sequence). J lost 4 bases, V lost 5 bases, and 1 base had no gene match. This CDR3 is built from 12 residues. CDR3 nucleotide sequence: TGTGCCTGGGGGACAGGGGGATACGAGCAGTACTTC. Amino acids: CAWGTGGYEQYF. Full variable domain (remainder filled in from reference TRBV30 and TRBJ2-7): SQTIHQWPATLVQPVGSPLSLECTVEGTSNPNLYWYRQAAGRGLQLLFYSVGIGQISSEVPQNLSASRPQDRQFILSSKKLLLSDSGFYLCAWGTGGYEQYFGPGTRLTVT.

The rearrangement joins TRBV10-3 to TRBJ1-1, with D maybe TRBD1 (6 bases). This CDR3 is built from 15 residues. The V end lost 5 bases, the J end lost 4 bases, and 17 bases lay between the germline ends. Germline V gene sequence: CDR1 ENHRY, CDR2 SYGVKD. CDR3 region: CAISTQVTGPTEAFF. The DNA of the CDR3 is TGTGCCATCAGTACACAGGTAACAGGGCCCACTGAAGCTTTCTTT.

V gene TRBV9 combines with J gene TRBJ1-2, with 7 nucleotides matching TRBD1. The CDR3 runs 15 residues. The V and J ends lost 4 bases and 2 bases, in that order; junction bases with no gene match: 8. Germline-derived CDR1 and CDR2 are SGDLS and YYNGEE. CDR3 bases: TGTGCCAGCAGCCCCACAGGGGCGGGCAACTATGGCTACACCTTC. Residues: CASSPTGAGNYGYTF.

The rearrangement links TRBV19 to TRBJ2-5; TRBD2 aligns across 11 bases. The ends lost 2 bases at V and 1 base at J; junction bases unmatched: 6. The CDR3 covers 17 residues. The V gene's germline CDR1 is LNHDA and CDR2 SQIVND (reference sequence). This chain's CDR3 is CASSITSGRGSQETQYF. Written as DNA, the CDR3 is TGTGCCAGTAGTATAACTAGCGGGAGAGGGTCCCAAGAGACCCAGTACTTC.

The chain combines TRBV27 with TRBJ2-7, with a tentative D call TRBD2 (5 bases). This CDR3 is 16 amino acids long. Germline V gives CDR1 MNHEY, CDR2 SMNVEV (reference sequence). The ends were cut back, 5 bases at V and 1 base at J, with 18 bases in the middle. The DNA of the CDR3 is TGTGCCAGCAGTCCCGAGGCGGTAGCGTGGTCCTACGAGCAGTACTTC. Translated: CASSPEAVAWSYEQYF.

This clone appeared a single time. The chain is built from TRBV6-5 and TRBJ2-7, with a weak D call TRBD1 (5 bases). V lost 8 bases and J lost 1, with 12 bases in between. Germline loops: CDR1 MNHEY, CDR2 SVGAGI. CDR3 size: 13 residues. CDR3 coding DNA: TGTGCCAGCGAGACTGACAGTTCCTACGAGCAGTACTTC. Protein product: CASETDSSYEQYF.

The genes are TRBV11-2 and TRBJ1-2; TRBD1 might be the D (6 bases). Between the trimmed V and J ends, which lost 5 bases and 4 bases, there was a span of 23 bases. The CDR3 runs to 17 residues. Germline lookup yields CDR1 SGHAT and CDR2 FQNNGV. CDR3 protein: CASSHGFTGGVGYGYTF. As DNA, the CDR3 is TGTGCCAGCAGCCACGGATTTACGGGGGGCGTTGGCTATGGCTACACCTTC.

As DNA, the CDR3 is TGTGCCAGCAGTCGGACAGGGGGCAGCGTTCAGCCCCAGCATTTT. It is translated as CASSRTGGSVQPQHF. V usage is TRBV6-2 or TRBV6-3 and J usage is TRBJ1-5, with 11 bases aligning to TRBD1. The CDR3 has 15 amino acids. Losses at the gene ends were 5 bases for V and 6 bases for J; bases not matched to a gene: 6. From germline, CDR1 is MNHEY and CDR2 SVGEGT.

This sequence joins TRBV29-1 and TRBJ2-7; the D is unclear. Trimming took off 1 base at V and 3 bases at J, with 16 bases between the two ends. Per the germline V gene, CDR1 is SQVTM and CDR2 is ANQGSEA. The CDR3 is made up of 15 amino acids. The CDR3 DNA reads TGCAGCGTTGAAGTATCAGGTCCTCTAGGCTACGAGCAGTACTTC. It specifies CSVEVSGPLGYEQYF.

The CDR3 DNA sequence: TGTGCCAGCAGCCCCCCTGGACTAGCGTGGGAGCAGTACTTC. Encoded protein: CASSPPGLAWEQYF. The V and J genes are TRBV11-2 and TRBJ2-7; 9 bases line up with TRBD2. This CDR3 is 14 amino acids long. The junction had 9 bases not matched to a gene; V was cut back by 5 bases and J by 7 bases. CDR1 and CDR2 (germline): SGHAT, FQNNGV.

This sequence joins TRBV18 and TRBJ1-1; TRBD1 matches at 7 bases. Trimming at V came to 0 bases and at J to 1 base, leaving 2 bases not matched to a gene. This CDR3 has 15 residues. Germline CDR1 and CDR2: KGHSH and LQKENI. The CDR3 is CASSPPGTANTEAFF. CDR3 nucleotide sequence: TGTGCCAGCTCACCACCCGGGACAGCGAACACTGAAGCTTTCTTT.

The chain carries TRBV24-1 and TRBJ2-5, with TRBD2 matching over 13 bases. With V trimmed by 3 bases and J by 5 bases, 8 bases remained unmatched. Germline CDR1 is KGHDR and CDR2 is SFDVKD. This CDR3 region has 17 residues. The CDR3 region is CATSDPPGLAGRETQYF. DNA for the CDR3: TGTGCCACCAGTGATCCCCCGGGACTAGCGGGGCGGGAGACCCAGTACTTC.

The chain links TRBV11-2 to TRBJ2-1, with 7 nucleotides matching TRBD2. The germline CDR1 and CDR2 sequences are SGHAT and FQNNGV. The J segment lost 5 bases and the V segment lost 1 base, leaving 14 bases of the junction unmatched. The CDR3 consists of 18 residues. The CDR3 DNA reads TGTGCCAGCAGCTTAGGGGGAATCCTAGCGGCGATAAACAATGAGCAGTTCTTC. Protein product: CASSLGGILAAINNEQFF.

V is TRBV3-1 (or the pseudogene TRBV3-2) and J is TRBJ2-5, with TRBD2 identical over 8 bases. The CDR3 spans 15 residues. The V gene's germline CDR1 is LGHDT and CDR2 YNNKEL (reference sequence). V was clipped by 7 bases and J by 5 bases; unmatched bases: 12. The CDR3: CASMAAGGARETQYF. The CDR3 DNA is TGTGCCAGCATGGCCGCCGGGGGGGCCAGGGAGACCCAGTACTTC.

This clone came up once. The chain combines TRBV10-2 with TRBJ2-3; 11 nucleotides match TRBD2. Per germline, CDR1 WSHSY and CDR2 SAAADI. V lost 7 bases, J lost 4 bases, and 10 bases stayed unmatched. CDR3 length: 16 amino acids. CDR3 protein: CASKGLAGGQADTQYF. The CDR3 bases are TGCGCCAGCAAAGGGCTAGCGGGGGGCCAGGCAGATACGCAGTATTTT.

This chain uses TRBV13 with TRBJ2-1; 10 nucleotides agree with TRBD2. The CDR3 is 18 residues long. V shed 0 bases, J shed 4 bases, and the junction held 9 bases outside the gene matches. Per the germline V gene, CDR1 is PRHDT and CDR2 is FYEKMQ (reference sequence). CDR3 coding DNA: TGTGCCAGCAGCTTAGGGGTTAGCGGGGGGCTCCCTTACAATGAGCAGTTCTTC. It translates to CASSLGVSGGLPYNEQFF. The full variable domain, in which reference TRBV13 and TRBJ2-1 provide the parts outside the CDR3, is AAGVIQSPRHLIKEKRETATLKCYPIPRHDTVYWYQQGPGQDPQFLISFYEKMQSDKGSIPDRFSAQQFSDYHSELNMSSLELGDSALYFCASSLGVSGGLPYNEQFFGPGTRLTVL.

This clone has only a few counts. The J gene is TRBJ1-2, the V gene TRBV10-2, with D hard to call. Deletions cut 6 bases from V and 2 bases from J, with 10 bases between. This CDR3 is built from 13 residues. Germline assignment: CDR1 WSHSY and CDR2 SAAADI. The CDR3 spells CASSFTANYGYTF. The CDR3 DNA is TGCGCCAGCAGCTTTACAGCAAACTATGGCTACACCTTC.

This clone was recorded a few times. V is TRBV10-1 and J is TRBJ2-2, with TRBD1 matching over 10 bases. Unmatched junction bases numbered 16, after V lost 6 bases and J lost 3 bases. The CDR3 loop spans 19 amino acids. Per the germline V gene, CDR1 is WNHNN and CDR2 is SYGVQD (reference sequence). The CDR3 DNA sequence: TGCGCCAGCAGCCCTCAATACCCGACAGGGGGCAAGTACACCGGGGAGCTGTTTTTT. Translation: CASSPQYPTGGKYTGELFF.

CDR3 loop: CASSSWYRDPGGTEAFF. The CDR3 region has the DNA TGTGCCAGCAGTTCCTGGTACCGGGACCCCGGGGGCACTGAAGCTTTCTTT. This sequence joins TRBV27 and TRBJ1-1; D might be TRBD1 (5 bases). Between the trimmed V and J ends, which lost 4 bases and 4 bases, there was a span of 22 bases. Germline CDR1 and CDR2: MNHEY and SMNVEV (reference sequence). The CDR3 has 17 residues.

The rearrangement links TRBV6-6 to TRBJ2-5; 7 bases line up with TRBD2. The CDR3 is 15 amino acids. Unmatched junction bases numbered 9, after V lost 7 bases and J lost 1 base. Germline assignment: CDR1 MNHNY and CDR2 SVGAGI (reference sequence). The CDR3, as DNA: TGTGCCAGCACCCCTCCGGGGGGAGCCCAAGAGACCCAGTACTTC. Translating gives CASTPPGGAQETQYF.